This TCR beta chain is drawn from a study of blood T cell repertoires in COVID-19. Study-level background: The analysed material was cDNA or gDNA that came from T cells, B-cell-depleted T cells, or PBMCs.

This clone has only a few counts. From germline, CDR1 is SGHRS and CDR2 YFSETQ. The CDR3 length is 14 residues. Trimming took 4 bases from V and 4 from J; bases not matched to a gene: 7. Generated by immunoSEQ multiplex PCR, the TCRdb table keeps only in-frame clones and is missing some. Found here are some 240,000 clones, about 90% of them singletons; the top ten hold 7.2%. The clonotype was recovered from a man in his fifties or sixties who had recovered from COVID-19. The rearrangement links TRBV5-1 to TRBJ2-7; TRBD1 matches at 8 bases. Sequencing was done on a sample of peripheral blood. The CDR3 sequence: CASSPGTGGYEQYF. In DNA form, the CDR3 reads TGCGCCAGCAGCCCCGGGACAGGTGGTTACGAGCAGTACTTC.